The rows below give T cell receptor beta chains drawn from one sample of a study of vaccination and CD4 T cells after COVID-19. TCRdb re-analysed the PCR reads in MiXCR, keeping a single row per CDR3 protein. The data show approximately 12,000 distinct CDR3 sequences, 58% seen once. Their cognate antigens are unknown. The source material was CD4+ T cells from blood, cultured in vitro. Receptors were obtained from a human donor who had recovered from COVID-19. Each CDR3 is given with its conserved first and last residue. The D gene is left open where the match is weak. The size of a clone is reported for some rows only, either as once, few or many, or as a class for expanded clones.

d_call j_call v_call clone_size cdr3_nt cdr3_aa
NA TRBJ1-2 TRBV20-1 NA TGCAGTGCTAGAGATCGGGGAGGAGGTGGCTACACCTTC CSARDRGGGGYTF
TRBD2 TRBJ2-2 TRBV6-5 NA TGTGCCAGCAGTTACAGGCCCGTCGGGGGGACCGGGGAGCTGTTTTTT CASSYRPVGGTGELFF
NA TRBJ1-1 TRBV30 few TGTGCCTGGAGTGAGGGGACATTTTCTACTGAAGCTTTCTTT CAWSEGTFSTEAFF
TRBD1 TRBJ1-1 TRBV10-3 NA TGTGCCATCAGTGAGGATCGGCAGGGGGCGCGGAGCACTGAAGCTTTCTTT CAISEDRQGARSTEAFF
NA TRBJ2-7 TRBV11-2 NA TGTGCCAGCAGCTTAGATCCTGGCACCTACGAGCAGTACTTC CASSLDPGTYEQYF
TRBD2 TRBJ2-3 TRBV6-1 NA TGTGCCAGCAGAAAAAAACCAGGACTAGCGGGAATCTTGAGCACAGATACGCAGTATTTT CASRKKPGLAGILSTDTQYF
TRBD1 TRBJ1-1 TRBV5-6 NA TGTGCCAGCCACAGGAGGACAGGGCGGAACACTGAAGCTTTCTTT CASHRRTGRNTEAFF
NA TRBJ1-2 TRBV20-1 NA TGCAGTGCTAGAGAGGGGACCACTCACTATGGCTACACCTTC CSAREGTTHYGYTF
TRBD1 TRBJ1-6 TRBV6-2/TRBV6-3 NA TGTGCCAGCAGTGCCAGGGGGTATAATTCACCCCTCCACTTT CASSARGYNSPLHF
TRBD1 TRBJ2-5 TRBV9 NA TGTGCCAGCACACCAGGACAGGGCGGAGAGACCCAGTACTTC CASTPGQGGETQYF
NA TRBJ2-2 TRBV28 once TGTGCCAGCAGCACTCGTAAAGGGAGTAACACCGGGGAGCTGTTTTTT CASSTRKGSNTGELFF
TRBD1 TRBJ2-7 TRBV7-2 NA TGTGCCAGCAGGATACTCAGGGGGCATGGAGAGCAGTACTTC CASRILRGHGEQYF
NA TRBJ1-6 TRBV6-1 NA TGTGCCAGCAGGCCGGGACGGATTAATTCACCCCTCCACTTT CASRPGRINSPLHF
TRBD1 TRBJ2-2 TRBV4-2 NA TGTGCCAGCAGCCAAGGACAGGGGGCGGGCACCGGGGAGCTGTTTTTT CASSQGQGAGTGELFF
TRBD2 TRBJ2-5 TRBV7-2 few TGTGCCAGCAGCTTAACATCTAGCGGGAAAGAGACCCAGTACTTC CASSLTSSGKETQYF
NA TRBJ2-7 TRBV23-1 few TGCGCCAGCAGTCAATCCTCATATCTGTGGAGCTCCTACGAGCAGTACTTC CASSQSSYLWSSYEQYF
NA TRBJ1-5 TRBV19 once TGTGCCTCCAGGCGGGGGGATCAGCCCCAGCATTTT CASRRGDQPQHF
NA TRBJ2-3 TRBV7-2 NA TGTGCCAGCAGCTTAGTATCGGGGGGCGCCCAAGATACGCAGTATTTT CASSLVSGGAQDTQYF
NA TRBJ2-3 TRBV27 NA TGTGCCAGCAGTTTTCGAGCCCTTTCGTCGGCAGATACGCAGTATTTT CASSFRALSSADTQYF
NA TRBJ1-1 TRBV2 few TGTGCCAGCAAGGTCGCAGGCAACACTGAAGCTTTCTTT CASKVAGNTEAFF
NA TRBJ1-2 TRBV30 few TGTGCCTGGGTGACAGGATACTATGGCTACACCTTC CAWVTGYYGYTF
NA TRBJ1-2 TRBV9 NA TGTGCCAGCAGCCCTGGGACTAACTATGGCTACACCTTC CASSPGTNYGYTF
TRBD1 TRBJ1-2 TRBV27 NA TGTGCCAGCAGGGACAGGGGGCGCGTCTATGGCTACACCTTC CASRDRGRVYGYTF
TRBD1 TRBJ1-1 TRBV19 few TGTGCCAGTAGTCCCCCGGGACAGCTCATGAACACTGAAGCTTTCTTT CASSPPGQLMNTEAFF
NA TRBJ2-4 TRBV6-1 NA TGTGCCAGCAACCATGGGGGGAGACTAGCCAAAAACATTCAGTACTTC CASNHGGRLAKNIQYF
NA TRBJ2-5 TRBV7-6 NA TGTGCCAGCAGCCCCCAGGGAGGTACCAAAGCGACCCAGTACTTC CASSPQGGTKATQYF
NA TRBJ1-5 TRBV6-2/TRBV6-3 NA TGTGCCAGCAGTTACGCCAACAGCGATCAGCCCCAGCATTTT CASSYANSDQPQHF